These T cell receptor beta chains were read from a single sample in a study of blood T cells in healthy people across ages. MiXCR, run by TCRdb on the 5' RACE reads, gives a single entry per CDR3 protein. The sample lists 1,500,000 or so distinct CDR3 sequences, under 55% occurring once. Sequencing used blood. The receptor set was obtained from a woman younger than 30 in good health. Both conserved end residues are part of each CDR3. The order of the fields is J gene, clone size, D gene, V gene, CDR3 DNA, CDR3 protein. D genes are given only for firm matches. Clone size is not always given. Where it is, it says once, few, many or a class for expanded clones.

J: TRBJ1-2; size: few; D: TRBD1; V: TRBV12-5; DNA: TGTGCTAGTGGTTCGGGACAGGGTACCGATGGCTACACCTTC; CDR3: CASGSGQGTDGYTF
J: TRBJ2-7; size: few; D: TRBD1; V: TRBV7-2; DNA: TGTGCCAGCAGCTTAGTGGCGGGGACAGGGGTTGCCTACGAGCAGTACTTC; CDR3: CASSLVAGTGVAYEQYF
J: TRBJ2-7; size: many; D: -; V: TRBV6-2/TRBV6-3; DNA: TGTGCCAGCAGTTACTCGCAGGGACCACCCTACGAGCAGTACTTC; CDR3: CASSYSQGPPYEQYF
J: TRBJ2-1; size: -; D: -; V: TRBV3-1; DNA: TGTGCCAGCAGCCATCTCAGGGAACGGAGCTCCTACGAGCAGTTCTTC; CDR3: CASSHLRERSSYEQFF
J: TRBJ2-1; size: -; D: -; V: TRBV7-2; DNA: TGTGCCAGCAGCTTTCAGCACAGCTCCTACAATGAGCAGTTCTTC; CDR3: CASSFQHSSYNEQFF
J: TRBJ2-5; size: -; D: -; V: TRBV6-2/TRBV6-3; DNA: TGTGCCAGCAGTTACTCGGACAGCGAGTCGAAAGAGACCCAGTACTTC; CDR3: CASSYSDSESKETQYF
J: TRBJ1-5; size: few; D: -; V: TRBV6-6; DNA: TGTGCCATCGAAGATAGCAATCAGCCCCAGCATTTT; CDR3: CAIEDSNQPQHF
J: TRBJ1-1; size: -; D: -; V: TRBV6-1; DNA: TGTGCCAGCGGATTGAACACTGAAGCTTTCTTT; CDR3: CASGLNTEAFF
J: TRBJ2-3; size: many; D: -; V: TRBV5-1; DNA: TGCGCCAGCAGCGTGAGATCGACCGGAGATACGCAGTATTTT; CDR3: CASSVRSTGDTQYF
J: TRBJ2-1; size: -; D: -; V: TRBV10-2; DNA: TGCGCCAGCCGAAGGTGGGACTACAATGAGCAGTTCTTC; CDR3: CASRRWDYNEQFF
J: TRBJ1-3; size: -; D: -; V: TRBV6-6; DNA: TGTGCCAGCAGTTTGACACTCTCTGGAAACACCATATATTTT; CDR3: CASSLTLSGNTIYF
J: TRBJ1-2; size: many; D: -; V: TRBV12-3/TRBV12-4; DNA: TGTGCCAGCAGCTTGGGGGAAACCTATGGCTACACCTTC; CDR3: CASSLGETYGYTF
J: TRBJ2-7; size: few; D: -; V: TRBV19; DNA: TGTGCCAGTTCCCCCGGGGCCGAATACGAGCAGTACTTC; CDR3: CASSPGAEYEQYF
J: TRBJ1-1; size: many; D: -; V: TRBV4-3; DNA: TGCGCCAGCAGCCAAGATATGAACACTGAAGCTTTCTTT; CDR3: CASSQDMNTEAFF
J: TRBJ2-4; size: -; D: TRBD2; V: TRBV7-2; DNA: TGTGCCAGCAGCCTCACTAGCGGAATAACCAAAAACATTCAGTACTTC; CDR3: CASSLTSGITKNIQYF
J: TRBJ2-3; size: -; D: TRBD2; V: TRBV7-2; DNA: TGTGCCAGCAGCGCCTGGGGTAGCGGGGCCACAGATACGCAGTATTTT; CDR3: CASSAWGSGATDTQYF
J: TRBJ2-1; size: -; D: -; V: TRBV4-3; DNA: TGCGCCAGCAGCCAAGAGCCTGCGAGTGAGCAGTTCTTC; CDR3: CASSQEPASEQFF
J: TRBJ2-1; size: -; D: TRBD1; V: TRBV7-6; DNA: TGTGCCAGCAGCACAGGACAGGGAAAAAATGAGCAGTTCTTC; CDR3: CASSTGQGKNEQFF
J: TRBJ1-2; size: few; D: -; V: TRBV29-1; DNA: TGCAGCGTAGGGTTGGGGCAAGGCTACACCTTC; CDR3: CSVGLGQGYTF
J: TRBJ2-7; size: -; D: TRBD2; V: TRBV3-1; DNA: TGTGCCAGCAGCCATCTCGCGGGGGGGCACGAGCAGTACTTC; CDR3: CASSHLAGGHEQYF